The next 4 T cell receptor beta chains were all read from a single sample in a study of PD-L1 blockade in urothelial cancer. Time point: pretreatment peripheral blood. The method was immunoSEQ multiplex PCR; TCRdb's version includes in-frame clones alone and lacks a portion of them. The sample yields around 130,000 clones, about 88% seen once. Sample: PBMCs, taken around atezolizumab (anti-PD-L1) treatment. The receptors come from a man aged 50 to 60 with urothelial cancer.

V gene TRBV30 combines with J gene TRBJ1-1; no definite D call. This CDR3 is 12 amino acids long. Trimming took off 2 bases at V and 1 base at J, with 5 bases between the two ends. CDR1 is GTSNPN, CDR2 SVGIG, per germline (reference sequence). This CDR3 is CAWSRRNTEAFF. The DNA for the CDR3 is TGTGCCTGGAGTCGGAGGAACACTGAAGCTTTCTTT. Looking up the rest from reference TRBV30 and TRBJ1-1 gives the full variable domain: SQTIHQWPATLVQPVGSPLSLECTVEGTSNPNLYWYRQAAGRGLQLLFYSVGIGQISSEVPQNLSASRPQDRQFILSSKKLLLSDSGFYLCAWSRRNTEAFFGQGTRLTVV.

The CDR3 DNA follows: TGTGCCAGTAGGACAGACAGGGCCACCGGGGAGCTGTTTTTT. It encodes CASRTDRATGELFF. The chain couples TRBV19 to TRBJ2-2, with 7 bases lining up with TRBD1. J gave up 4 bases and V 6 bases, and 5 bases lay outside the gene matches. Germline CDR1 reads LNHDA; CDR2 reads SQIVND (reference sequence). CDR3 length: 14 residues.

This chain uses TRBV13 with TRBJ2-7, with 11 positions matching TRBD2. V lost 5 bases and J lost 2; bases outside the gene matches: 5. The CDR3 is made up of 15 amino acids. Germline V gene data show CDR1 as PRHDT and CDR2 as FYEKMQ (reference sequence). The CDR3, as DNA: TGTGCCAGCAGCCCCTCGGGACTAGCGGCCTACGAGCAGTACTTC. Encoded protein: CASSPSGLAAYEQYF.

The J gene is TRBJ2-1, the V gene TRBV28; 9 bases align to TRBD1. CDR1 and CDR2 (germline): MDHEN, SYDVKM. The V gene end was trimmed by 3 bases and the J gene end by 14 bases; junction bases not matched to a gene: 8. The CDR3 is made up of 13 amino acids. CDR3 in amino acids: CASSFISGQGKFF. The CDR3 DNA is TGTGCCAGCAGTTTCATATCCGGACAGGGGAAGTTCTTC.